These T cell receptor beta chains were read from a single sample in a study of cytomegalovirus exposure and HLA in healthy donors. Libraries were prepared by immunoSEQ multiplex PCR; TCRdb keeps only in-frame clonotypes and omits some of them. The sample records 150,000 to 200,000 clones, around nine tenths being singletons. What was sequenced was PBMCs. These receptors were taken from a woman in her late teens or twenties in good health and CMV-seropositive. Each CDR3 is given with its conserved first and last residue. A D gene is named only where the DNA matches it firmly. The size entry is marked missing in some rows and otherwise reads once, few, many or a size class.

d_call,v_call,j_call,clone_size,cdr3_nt,cdr3_aa
.,TRBV19,TRBJ2-7,.,TGTGCCAGTAGTATAGCTGAGGCAAACTACGAGCAGTACTTC,CASSIAEANYEQYF
.,TRBV19,TRBJ2-1,.,TGTGCCAGTAGTATAGCGGTTCTGGCGGCTGGGTCCTACAATGAGCAGTTCTTC,CASSIAVLAAGSYNEQFF
.,TRBV28,TRBJ2-7,.,TGTGCCAGCAGTTTAGAAGCGACTCAAAGCTCCTACGAGCAGTACTTC,CASSLEATQSSYEQYF
.,TRBV27,TRBJ1-5,.,TGTGCCAGCAGTTTTTCGGGGGGCCCAGGGCAGCCCCAGCATTTT,CASSFSGGPGQPQHF
TRBD2,TRBV11-3,TRBJ2-1,.,TGTGCCAGCAGCTTAAGGGCCAGAGCGGGGACCTCCTACAATGAGCAGTTCTTC,CASSLRARAGTSYNEQFF
TRBD2,TRBV9,TRBJ2-3,.,TGTGCCAGCAGCGTGCGGGCTAGCGGGAGTACAGATACGCAGTATTTT,CASSVRASGSTDTQYF
TRBD1,TRBV6-6,TRBJ2-3,once,TGTGCCAGCAGTCCCCGGACAGGGGAGGCAGATACGCAGTATTTT,CASSPRTGEADTQYF
.,TRBV7-8,TRBJ1-1,.,TGTGCCAGCAGCTTATTCGGCCGACAGATGAACACTGAAGCTTTCTTT,CASSLFGRQMNTEAFF
.,TRBV7-9,TRBJ1-3,.,TGTGCCAGCAGCCACGGACAGAAGAACTCTGGAAACACCATATATTTT,CASSHGQKNSGNTIYF
TRBD2,TRBV9,TRBJ2-7,.,TGTGCCAGCAGCGTAGATGGGACTACCAACTACGAGCAGTACTTC,CASSVDGTTNYEQYF
TRBD1,TRBV4-3,TRBJ2-1,.,TGCGCCAGCAGCCAAGCCCCAGACAGGGTAGGATTCTTC,CASSQAPDRVGFF
TRBD2,TRBV28,TRBJ2-7,.,TGTGCCAGCAGTTTACGGGGGGGCTATGGGGTCGAGCAGTACTTC,CASSLRGGYGVEQYF
TRBD2,TRBV4-1,TRBJ2-7,.,TGCGCCAGCAGCCAAACCGGGACTAGAGGGTTCGACGAGCAGTACTTC,CASSQTGTRGFDEQYF
.,TRBV7-8,TRBJ1-1,once,TGTGCCAGCAGCTTAGCTGTCCAGGGAGGTGAAGCTTTCTTT,CASSLAVQGGEAFF
.,TRBV10-3,TRBJ1-2,.,TGTGCCATCACACGCAGGGTCCTGGCTACTTTACCAAATGGCTACACCTTC,CAITRRVLATLPNGYTF
.,TRBV5-6,TRBJ2-3,.,TGTGCCAGCAGCTTTGCGGGAATTAGCACAGATACGCAGTATTTT,CASSFAGISTDTQYF
.,TRBV15,TRBJ2-3,.,TGTGCCACCAGCCCACGGGTTGGGGCGGCGTTCAGCACAGATACGCAGTATTTT,CATSPRVGAAFSTDTQYF
TRBD2,TRBV7-7,TRBJ2-5,.,TGTGCTAGCAGCTTTGACGGGAGGGCCGGGGAGACCCAGTACTTC,CASSFDGRAGETQYF
.,TRBV18,TRBJ1-1,.,TGTGCCAGCTCACCTCAATCAGGGGTGGCTGAAGCTTTCTTT,CASSPQSGVAEAFF
TRBD1,TRBV7-9,TRBJ1-1,.,TGTGCCAGCAGCGACAGGGGGAACACTGAAGCTTTCTTT,CASSDRGNTEAFF
TRBD2,TRBV29-1,TRBJ2-1,few,TGCAGCGTTGAACAGCGGGAGTCAGACTACAATGAGCAGTTCTTC,CSVEQRESDYNEQFF
TRBD1,TRBV25-1,TRBJ1-6,.,TGTGCCAGCAGTGTTACAGGGGGCCTGAATTCACCCCTCCACTTT,CASSVTGGLNSPLHF
.,TRBV6-4,TRBJ2-3,.,TGTGCCAGCAGTGAAGATTCAGGCTCGACAGATACGCAGTATTTT,CASSEDSGSTDTQYF
TRBD1,TRBV7-6,TRBJ1-1,.,TGTGCCAGCAGCAACTCAAGGACAGGGATGAACACTGAAGCTTTCTTT,CASSNSRTGMNTEAFF
.,TRBV10-2,TRBJ1-4,.,TGCGCCAGCAGCCCTTTCGGGGGTGAAAAACTGTTTTTT,CASSPFGGEKLFF
.,TRBV5-4,TRBJ1-1,.,TGTGCCAGCAGCTTGGACCAGCGATTGAGGAACACTGAAGCTTTCTTT,CASSLDQRLRNTEAFF
.,TRBV29-1,TRBJ2-6,.,TGCAGCGTTGAATCGAGGGGGGGAACGGTCTCTGGGGCCAACGTCCTGACTTTC,CSVESRGGTVSGANVLTF
TRBD2,TRBV13,TRBJ2-1,.,TGTGCCAGCAGCCCCTTCGGGGCGGGAGGGCCAGATGAGCAGTTCTTC,CASSPFGAGGPDEQFF
.,TRBV19,TRBJ1-1,.,TGTGCCAGTAGTACCCCGACAGGGAACACTGAAGCTTTCTTT,CASSTPTGNTEAFF
.,TRBV11-2,TRBJ2-3,once,TGTGCCAGCAGCTTAGACCGGGACACAGATACGCAGTATTTT,CASSLDRDTDTQYF
.,TRBV28,TRBJ1-5,.,TGTGCCAGCAGACGACAGAATCAGCCCCAGCATTTT,CASRRQNQPQHF
TRBD1,TRBV5-1,TRBJ2-3,.,TGCGCCAGCAGCTGGGGGTTGAGGGGGCGGACAGATACGCAGTATTTT,CASSWGLRGRTDTQYF
.,TRBV11-3,TRBJ1-2,few,TGTGCCAGCAGCAAACAGGGAAATGGCTACACCTTC,CASSKQGNGYTF
TRBD1,TRBV28,TRBJ1-2,.,TGTGCCAGCAGTCAGGGGGTGGACATCCCGCAGGGGAACTATGGCTACACCTTC,CASSQGVDIPQGNYGYTF
TRBD2,TRBV5-6,TRBJ2-7,once,TGTGCCAGCAGCATCCGGACTAGCGGCCCCCCCTACGAGCAGTACTTC,CASSIRTSGPPYEQYF
TRBD2,TRBV4-1,TRBJ2-1,.,TGCGCCAGCAGCCGACAGGGTTTTGGGACTAGCGGGAACTACAATGAGCAGTTCTTC,CASSRQGFGTSGNYNEQFF
.,TRBV6-1,TRBJ2-7,.,TGTGCCAGCAGTGAACAGAACGACGGGCGAAAGACTAGTTTC,CASSEQNDGRKTSF
.,TRBV7-2,TRBJ2-1,.,TGTGCCAGCAGTTTAGACCTCGGAACAGGCTCCTACAATGAGCAGTTCTTC,CASSLDLGTGSYNEQFF
.,TRBV10-1,TRBJ2-5,.,TGCGCCAGCAGTGAGTCGAAATCGGACCAAGAGACCCAGTACTTC,CASSESKSDQETQYF
.,TRBV5-1,TRBJ2-5,.,TGCGCCAGCAGCTTGGAACAGGAAGAGACCCAGTACTTC,CASSLEQEETQYF
TRBD1,TRBV9,TRBJ1-1,.,TGTGCCAGCAGCGTAAGGACAGGGGGCACTGAAGCTTTCTTT,CASSVRTGGTEAFF
TRBD1,TRBV30,TRBJ1-5,.,TGTGCCTGGAGTGTAAAAGGTTTCTGGGACAGATATCAGCCCCAGCATTTT,CAWSVKGFWDRYQPQHF
TRBD2,TRBV7-2,TRBJ2-1,.,TGTGCCAGCAGCTCTTCTAGCGGCTACAATGAGCAGTTCTTC,CASSSSSGYNEQFF